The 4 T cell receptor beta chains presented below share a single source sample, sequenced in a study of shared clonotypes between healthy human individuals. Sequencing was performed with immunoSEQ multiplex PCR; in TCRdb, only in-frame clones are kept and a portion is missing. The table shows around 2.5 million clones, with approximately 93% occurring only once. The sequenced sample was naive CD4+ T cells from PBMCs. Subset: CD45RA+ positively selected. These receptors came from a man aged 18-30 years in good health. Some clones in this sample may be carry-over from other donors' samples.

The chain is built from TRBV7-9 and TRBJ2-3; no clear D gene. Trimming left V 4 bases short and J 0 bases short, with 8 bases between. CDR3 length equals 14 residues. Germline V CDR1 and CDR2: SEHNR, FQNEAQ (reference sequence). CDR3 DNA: TGTGCCAGCAGCTCGATAGCTAGCACAGATACGCAGTATTTT. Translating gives CASSSIASTDTQYF.

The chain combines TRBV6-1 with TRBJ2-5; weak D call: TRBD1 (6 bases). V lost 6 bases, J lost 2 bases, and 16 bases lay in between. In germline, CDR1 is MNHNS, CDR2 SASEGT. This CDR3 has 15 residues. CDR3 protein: CASRQGIIGQETQYF. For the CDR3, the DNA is TGTGCCAGCAGACAGGGTATTATAGGGCAAGAGACCCAGTACTTC.

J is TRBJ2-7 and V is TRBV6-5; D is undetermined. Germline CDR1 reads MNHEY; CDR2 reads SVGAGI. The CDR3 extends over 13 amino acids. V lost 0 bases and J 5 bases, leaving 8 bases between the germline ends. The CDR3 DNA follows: TGTGCCAGCAGTTACTCCCCCTCTAACGAGCAGTACTTC. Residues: CASSYSPSNEQYF.

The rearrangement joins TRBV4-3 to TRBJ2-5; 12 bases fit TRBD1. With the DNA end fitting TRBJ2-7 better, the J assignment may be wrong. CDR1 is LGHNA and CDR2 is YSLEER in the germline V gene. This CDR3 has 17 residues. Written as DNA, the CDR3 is TGCGCCAGCAGCCAACCCACCCGGGACAGGGGGCTAACCGAGCAGTACTTC. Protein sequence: CASSQPTRDRGLTEQYF.